Each of the 24 T cell receptor beta chains below was sequenced from the same sample in a study of lymphopenia after photon versus proton radiotherapy. Clones were read by immunoSEQ multiplex PCR, and TCRdb kept only the in-frame ones, dropping some. This sample has around 64,000 clones, with roughly 87% found just once. The sequences come from peripheral blood, collected from a patient treated with proton-based radiotherapy. These receptors were collected from an elderly man with esophageal cancer.

This clone was counted a single time. The chain carries TRBV6-5 and TRBJ1-2, with 7 bases aligning to TRBD1. Germline values: CDR1 MNHEY, CDR2 SVGAGI. V shed 2 bases, J shed 3 bases, and the junction held 6 bases outside the gene matches. The CDR3 covers 15 residues. As DNA, the CDR3 is TGTGCCAGCAGTTACCACAGGGGCGGCGACTATGGCTACACCTTC. Protein product: CASSYHRGGDYGYTF.

The chain has TRBV5-1 and TRBJ2-7; D gene unclear. Between the trimmed V and J ends, which lost 4 bases and 4 bases, there was a span of 12 bases. CDR1 is SGHRS, CDR2 YFSETQ, per germline. The CDR3 runs to 13 residues. CDR3 sequence: CASSPYGVYEQYF. The CDR3 nucleotides read TGCGCCAGCAGCCCGTACGGAGTGTACGAGCAGTACTTC.

The chain uses TRBV27 and TRBJ1-5; 10 nucleotides match TRBD1. With V trimmed by 8 bases and J by 6 bases, 4 bases remained unmatched. Germline V CDR1 and CDR2: MNHEY, SMNVEV (reference sequence). The CDR3 loop spans 13 amino acids. In DNA form, the CDR3 reads TGTGCCAGCCGGGACAGGGGTGGTCAGCCCCAGCATTTT. The encoded protein is CASRDRGGQPQHF.

The gene calls are TRBV19 and TRBJ1-1; D uncertain. CDR1 and CDR2 (germline): LNHDA, SQIVND (reference sequence). CDR3 length equals 12 residues. V was clipped by 7 bases and J by 5 bases, with 11 bases between them. Written as DNA, the CDR3 is TGTGCCAGTACTTCACTTGTAACTGAAGCTTTCTTT. Translation: CASTSLVTEAFF.

This clone has a handful of counts. The V gene is TRBV19, the J gene TRBJ2-3, with a tentative D call TRBD2 (6 bases). The germline V and J ends were trimmed by 5 bases and 8 bases, with 14 bases remaining between them. CDR1 LNHDA and CDR2 SQIVND come from the germline V gene (reference sequence). The CDR3 spans 13 residues. The CDR3 is CASSPGRLSTQYF. DNA of the CDR3: TGTGCCAGTAGTCCGGGGAGGTTGAGTACGCAGTATTTT.

Only a few counts were recorded for this clone. Other DNA sequences in this sample translate to the same CDR3. CDR3 residues: CASSKQGNYGYTF. In DNA form, the CDR3 reads TGTGCCAGTAGTAAGCAGGGGAACTATGGCTACACCTTC. The genes are TRBV19 and TRBJ1-2; the D gene is possibly TRBD1 (6 bases). V was shortened by 4 bases and J by 2 bases, with 8 bases between the two germline ends. CDR3 length equals 13 residues. Germline CDR1 LNHDA, CDR2 SQIVND (reference sequence).

The DNA for the CDR3 is TGTGCCTGGACCGGACAGGGTTACGAGCAGTACTTC. Its protein is CAWTGQGYEQYF. J is TRBJ2-7 and V is TRBV30, with 8 positions matching TRBD1. CDR1 and CDR2 (germline): GTSNPN, SVGIG (reference sequence). The V gene end was trimmed by 4 bases and the J gene end by 4 bases; junction bases not matched to a gene: 3. The CDR3 length is 12 residues.

The chain recombines TRBV19 with TRBJ1-5, with D hard to call. Trimming cost V 3 bases and J 4 bases, with 19 bases left between them. The V gene's germline CDR1 is LNHDA and CDR2 SQIVND (reference sequence). The CDR3 covers 17 residues. CDR3 in amino acids: CASSIRVVGIGNQPQHF. The CDR3 DNA is TGTGCCAGTAGTATTAGGGTGGTAGGGATCGGTAATCAGCCCCAGCATTTT.

The chain joins TRBV5-1 to TRBJ1-1; D not resolved. Trimming removed 1 base at V and 4 bases at J, with 11 bases between. Per germline, CDR1 SGHRS and CDR2 YFSETQ. This CDR3 comprises 14 residues. The CDR3 region is CASSLLPVLTEAFF. The DNA of the CDR3 is TGCGCCAGCAGCTTGCTCCCCGTCCTCACTGAAGCTTTCTTT.

The chain links TRBV7-9 to TRBJ1-2; 7 nucleotides line up with TRBD1. The germline V gene has CDR1 SEHNR and CDR2 FQNEAQ (reference sequence). The CDR3 extends over 13 amino acids. V was clipped by 5 bases and J by 6 bases; unmatched bases: 6. The CDR3 bases are TGTGCCAGCAGCCTCCGGGACAGAAATGGCTACACCTTC. Translated: CASSLRDRNGYTF.

A word on this clone: This sample also contains other DNA sequences that code for the same CDR3. The V call is TRBV19, the J call TRBJ1-5, with TRBD1 matching 11 bases. CDR1 and CDR2 from the germline V gene are LNHDA and SQIVND (reference sequence). V was clipped by 5 bases and J by 4 bases; unmatched bases: 1. CDR3 length equals 14 residues. The CDR3 nucleotides read TGTGCCAGTAGTGGGACAGGGGGTAATCAGCCCCAGCATTTT. Its translation: CASSGTGGNQPQHF.

The V and J genes are TRBV19 and TRBJ2-5; D gene uncertain. The CDR3 length is 15 residues. The V end lost 3 bases, the J end lost 2 bases, and 13 bases lay between the germline ends. The germline V gene has CDR1 LNHDA and CDR2 SQIVND (reference sequence). CDR3 amino acids: CASSMRLSGQETQYF. The CDR3 DNA follows: TGTGCCAGTAGTATGCGGCTCAGTGGTCAAGAGACCCAGTACTTC.

The chain joins TRBV6-4 to TRBJ2-1; unclear D gene. CDR3 length: 13 amino acids. The germline V gene has CDR1 MRHNA and CDR2 SNTAGT. V gave up 6 bases and J gave up 0 bases, with 6 bases separating them. CDR3 sequence (DNA): TGTGCCAGCAGCTCCAGCTCCTACAATGAGCAGTTCTTC. Residues: CASSSSSYNEQFF.

The J gene is TRBJ2-5, the V gene TRBV6-5; 8 positions agree with TRBD2. Germline V lookup: CDR1 MNHEY, CDR2 SVGAGI. The V segment lost 6 bases and the J segment 7 bases; nucleotides outside the gene matches: 7. The length of the CDR3 is 13 residues. The CDR3 DNA reads TGTGCCAGCAGCCTAGCGGGTCTGGTGACCCAGTACTTC. It yields the protein CASSLAGLVTQYF.

As DNA, the CDR3 is TGTGCCAGCAGCTTACGCCGGGGCAATGAGCAGTTCTTC. Its protein is CASSLRRGNEQFF. This chain connects TRBV11-2 to TRBJ2-1, with D possibly TRBD2 on 5 matching bases. The CDR3 loop spans 13 amino acids. The V and J ends lost 2 bases and 6 bases respectively, with 8 bases between them. Germline CDR1 and CDR2: SGHAT and FQNNGV. Complete variable domain (other parts from reference TRBV11-2 and TRBJ2-1): EAGVAQSPRYKIIEKRQSVAFWCNPISGHATLYWYQQILGQGPKLLIQFQNNGVVDDSQLPKDRFSAERLKGVDSTLKIQPAKLEDSAVYLCASSLRRGNEQFFGPGTRLTVL.

The gene calls are TRBV7-9 and TRBJ2-2; TRBD1 matches at 7 bases. V shed 5 bases and J 1 base; nucleotides not matched to a gene: 7. Germline V gives CDR1 SEHNR, CDR2 FQNEAQ (reference sequence). The CDR3 consists of 16 residues. The DNA of the CDR3 is TGTGCCAGCAGCCCCTCCCGGACAGGGAACACCGGGGAGCTGTTTTTT. Its translation: CASSPSRTGNTGELFF. The variable domain in full, with the rest retrieved from reference TRBV7-9 and TRBJ2-2, is DTGVSQNPRHKITKRGQNVTFRCDPISEHNRLYWYRQTLGQGPEFLTYFQNEAQLEKSRLLSDRFSAERPKGSFSTLEIQRTEQGDSAMYLCASSPSRTGNTGELFFGEGSRLTVL.

The V and J genes are TRBV19 and TRBJ1-5; 9 bases fit TRBD1. Per germline, CDR1 LNHDA and CDR2 SQIVND (reference sequence). The CDR3 contains 15 residues. V dropped 6 bases and J dropped 5; count of bases not matched to a gene: 8. The CDR3 nucleotides are TGTGCCAGTAGCTTACCGGGACAGGGATATCAGCCCCAGCATTTT. This encodes CASSLPGQGYQPQHF.

The V and J genes are TRBV6-1 and TRBJ1-3; the D is unclear. Germline V gene lookup returns CDR1 MNHNS and CDR2 SASEGT. CDR3 length: 15 residues. V was cut by 0 bases and J by 0 bases, with 6 bases left in between. CDR3: CASSEAFFSGNTIYF. In nucleotides, the CDR3 is TGTGCCAGCAGTGAAGCGTTCTTCTCTGGAAACACCATATATTTT.

The rearrangement joins TRBV6-4 to TRBJ1-5; D call uncertain. From germline, CDR1 is MRHNA and CDR2 SNTAGT. Trimming cost V 4 bases and J 3 bases, with 7 bases left between them. CDR3 size: 13 residues. CDR3 nucleotides: TGTGCCAGCAGTGCCGAGCCCAATCAGCCCCAGCATTTT. This sequence encodes CASSAEPNQPQHF.

This chain connects TRBV25-1 to TRBJ1-5; TRBD1 matches at 7 bases. Trimming at V came to 6 bases and at J to 1 base, leaving 3 bases not matched to a gene. The CDR3 length is 14 residues. The germline V gene encodes CDR1 MGHDK and CDR2 SYGVNS. In DNA, the CDR3 is TGTGCCAGCAGCACGACAGGGAGCAATCAGCCCCAGCATTTT. Translated: CASSTTGSNQPQHF.

The rearrangement joins TRBV4-1 to TRBJ2-7; 8 bases are shared with TRBD1. Germline V CDR1 and CDR2: MGHRA, YSYEKL. The CDR3 length is 16 residues. Trimming cost V 0 bases and J 7 bases; bases outside gene matches: 11. CDR3 coding DNA: TGCGCCAGCAGCCAAGATTATCTTCAGGGGGCTGTGGAGCAGTACTTC. Its translation: CASSQDYLQGAVEQYF.

This clone was seen only once. The chain uses TRBV14 and TRBJ2-5; D is unclear. Germline-derived CDR1 and CDR2 are SGHDN and FVKESK. The germline V and J ends were trimmed by 1 base and 5 bases, with 11 bases remaining between them. The CDR3 consists of 14 residues. The CDR3 here is CASSQAVSVETQYF. CDR3 DNA: TGTGCCAGCAGCCAAGCAGTGAGTGTGGAGACCCAGTACTTC.

The V call is TRBV4-3, the J call TRBJ2-1; 8 bases match TRBD2. The J segment lost 3 bases and the V segment lost 0 bases, leaving 7 bases of the junction unmatched. CDR1 is LGHNA and CDR2 is YSLEER in the germline V gene. The CDR3 contains 17 residues. The CDR3 DNA is TGCGCCAGCAGCCAAGATCCAGCGGGAGCACTCTACAATGAGCAGTTCTTC. This gives the protein CASSQDPAGALYNEQFF.

The chain employs TRBV6-5 and TRBJ2-7, with 7 bases lining up with TRBD1. The CDR3 runs to 13 residues. V shed 2 bases, J shed 4 bases, and the junction held 2 bases outside the gene matches. The germline CDR1 and CDR2 sequences are MNHEY and SVGAGI. CDR3 region: CASSYRQGYEQYF. CDR3 nucleotide sequence: TGTGCCAGCAGTTACAGACAGGGATACGAGCAGTACTTC.